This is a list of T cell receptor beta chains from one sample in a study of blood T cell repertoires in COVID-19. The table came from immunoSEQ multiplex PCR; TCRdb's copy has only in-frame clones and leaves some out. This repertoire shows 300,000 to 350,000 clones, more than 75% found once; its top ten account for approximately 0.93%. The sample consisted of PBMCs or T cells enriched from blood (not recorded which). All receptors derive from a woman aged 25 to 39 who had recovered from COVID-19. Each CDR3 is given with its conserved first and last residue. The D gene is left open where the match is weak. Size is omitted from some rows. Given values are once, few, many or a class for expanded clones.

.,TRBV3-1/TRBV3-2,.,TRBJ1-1,CASSQVRDHTEAFF,TGTGCCAGCAGCCAAGTCAGGGATCACACTGAAGCTTTCTTT
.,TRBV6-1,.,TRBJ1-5,CASSDGQLGNQPQHF,TGTGCCAGCAGTGACGGACAGCTCGGCAATCAGCCCCAGCATTTT
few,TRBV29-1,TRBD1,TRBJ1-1,CSVLAGQGPNTEAFF,TGCAGCGTTCTTGCAGGACAGGGACCGAACACTGAAGCTTTCTTT
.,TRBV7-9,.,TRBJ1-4,CASSFSGPNEKLFF,TGTGCCAGCAGCTTTTCAGGCCCCAATGAAAAACTGTTTTTT
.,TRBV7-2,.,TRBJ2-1,CASSPQYNEQFF,TGTGCCAGCAGCCCACAGTACAATGAGCAGTTCTTC
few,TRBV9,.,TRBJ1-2,CASSVAVRDYGYTF,TGTGCCAGCAGCGTAGCGGTCAGGGACTATGGCTACACCTTC
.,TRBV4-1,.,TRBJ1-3,CASSQVSGDNSGNTIYF,TGCGCCAGCAGCCAAGTTAGCGGAGACAACTCTGGAAACACCATATATTTT
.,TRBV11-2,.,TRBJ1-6,CASSLDLWRSPLHF,TGTGCCAGCAGCTTAGATCTATGGAGATCACCCCTCCACTTT
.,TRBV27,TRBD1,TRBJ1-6,CASSWTGVGSPLHF,TGTGCCAGCAGTTGGACAGGGGTGGGTTCACCCCTCCACTTT
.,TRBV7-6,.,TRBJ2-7,CASSLRSGLSYEQYF,TGTGCCAGCAGCTTAAGGAGCGGGCTCTCCTACGAGCAGTACTTC
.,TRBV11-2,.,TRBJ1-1,CASSKRPVADTEAFF,TGTGCCAGCAGCAAAAGACCCGTCGCGGACACTGAAGCTTTCTTT
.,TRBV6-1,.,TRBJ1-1,CASSERMGRGVNTEAFF,TGTGCCAGCAGTGAAAGGATGGGGCGCGGGGTGAACACTGAAGCTTTCTTT
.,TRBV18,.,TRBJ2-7,CASSPPGLSTYEQYF,TGTGCCAGCTCACCACCAGGACTCTCTACGTACGAGCAGTACTTC
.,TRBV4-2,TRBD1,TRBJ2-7,CASSQAYGQGNYEQYF,TGTGCCAGCAGCCAAGCCTACGGACAGGGAAACTACGAGCAGTACTTC
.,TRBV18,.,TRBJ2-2,CASSSSYTGELFF,TGTGCCAGCTCGTCGAGCTACACCGGGGAGCTGTTTTTT
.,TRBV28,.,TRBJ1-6,CASSLFADNSPLHF,TGTGCCAGCAGTTTATTCGCGGATAATTCACCCCTCCACTTT
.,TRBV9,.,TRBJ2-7,CASSVEGGGQYF,TGTGCCAGCAGCGTAGAAGGGGGTGGCCAGTACTTC
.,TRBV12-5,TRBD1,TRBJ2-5,CASGSGTGQSETQYF,TGTGCTAGTGGGTCCGGGACAGGGCAGTCGGAGACCCAGTACTTC
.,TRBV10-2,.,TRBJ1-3,CASSEFPPSFSGNTIYF,TGCGCCAGCAGTGAATTCCCCCCGTCCTTCTCTGGAAACACCATATATTTT
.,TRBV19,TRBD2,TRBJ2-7,CASSIVTSGRYEQYF,TGTGCCAGTAGTATTGTTACTAGCGGTAGGTACGAGCAGTACTTC
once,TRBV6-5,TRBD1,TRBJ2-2,CASSRQGGTGELFF,TGTGCCAGCAGCCGACAGGGGGGGACCGGGGAGCTGTTTTTT
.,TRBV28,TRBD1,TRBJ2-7,CASRTGTDRGEQYF,TGTGCCAGCAGGACCGGGACAGACAGAGGCGAGCAGTACTTC
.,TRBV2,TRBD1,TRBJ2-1,CASDRDRYNEQFF,TGTGCCAGCGACCGGGACAGATACAATGAGCAGTTCTTC
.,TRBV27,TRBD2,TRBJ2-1,CASSLSLSGHKQFF,TGTGCCAGCAGTCTTTCGCTTAGCGGGCACAAGCAGTTCTTC